This T cell receptor beta chain emerged from a study of T cell responses to AZD1222 COVID-19 vaccine. In regard to this clone: Antigen: not known.

Profiled with immunoSEQ multiplex PCR; TCRdb holds only in-frame clones, not every one. The sample carries 150,000 to 200,000 clones, approximately 90% recorded once. CDR1 and CDR2 from the germline V gene are SGHRS and YFSETQ. The CDR3 extends over 14 amino acids. J was trimmed by 6 bases and V by 4 bases; bases with no gene match: 8. General study findings and limits: Donors skewed white British and female; clonal diversity was possibly underestimated.

The TCR was taken from an adult who received the AZD1222 COVID-19 vaccine. Sequenced here: peripheral blood, sampled 28 days after the second AZD1222 dose. This sequence joins TRBV5-1 and TRBJ1-2; 8 bases agree with TRBD1. CDR3 in amino acids: CASSPMDRAHGYTF. CDR3 sequence (DNA): TGCGCCAGCAGCCCCATGGACAGGGCCCATGGCTACACCTTC.